The sequence of this T cell receptor beta chain was determined in a study of T cell changes during pregnancy in multiple sclerosis (dated by TCRdb to the late 2010s). Notes on the research overall: The study looked at changes in the T cell repertoire across pregnancy in women with multiple sclerosis.

The CDR3, from cysteine to phenylalanine, totals 15 residues. This entry keeps only the CDR3 DNA: 45 bases, framed from base 1. Here V drops 3 bases and J drops 7 bases, and the junction holds 9 bases not matched to any gene. The CDR1 and CDR2 encoded by the germline V gene are SGHRS and YFSETQ. About this clone itself: This receptor's antigen is unknown. No much larger clonotype is one base removed from it; base qualities were not supplied.

Libraries were prepared through the immunoSEQ multiplex PCR assay. TCRdb took this table from immuneACCESS and kept in-frame rearrangements with V and J called. Such tables lack part of the clones; where checked against another copy, unresolved V genes explain under half of the gap, and the rest is unexplained. This sample is represented by 35,000 or so clones; roughly 85% of them were singletons. 1.2% of the sample belongs to the ten largest clones. The receptor chain draws on TRBV5-1 and TRBJ2-2; 7 of the junction bases match TRBD1. The sequence came from a female donor with multiple sclerosis, enrolled in a pregnancy study. Sequenced here: CD4+ T cells from peripheral blood mononuclear cells, sampled before pregnancy. The DNA sequence is given as TGCGCCAGCAGCTGGGCCCCAGGGGGTCTCGGGGAGCTGTTTTTT. This codes for CASSWAPGGLGELFF.